The 29 T cell receptor beta chains listed next were all sequenced from one sample in a study of blood T cells in healthy people across ages. Primed by a sample-barcoded 5' primer and a J-beta primer mix, a second PCR proceeded for about 6 to 11 cycles. MiXCR was run by TCRdb on the 5' RACE reads, yielding one entry per CDR3 protein. The table shows hundreds of thousands of distinct CDR3 sequences, with more than 25% occurring only once. The sequenced sample consisted of blood. These receptors were taken from a woman over 75 in good health.

This clonotype was counted ten times or more. V gene TRBV7-9 combines with J gene TRBJ1-5; D may be TRBD1 (6 bases). The length of the CDR3 is 15 residues. Trimming removed 4 bases at V and 4 bases at J, with 14 bases between. Germline lookup yields CDR1 SEHNR and CDR2 FQNEAQ (reference sequence). The CDR3 DNA is TGTGCCAGCAGCTCCAGGGGTAACGAGAATCAGCCCCAGCATTTT. Its protein product is CASSSRGNENQPQHF.

In this sample, this clonotype turned up many times. The genes are TRBV5-1 and TRBJ2-5; 11 bases align to TRBD2. This CDR3 has 17 residues. Germline V lookup: CDR1 SGHRS, CDR2 YFSETQ. With V trimmed by 4 bases and J by 0 bases, 8 bases remained unmatched. The CDR3 here is CASSPPTSGAYQETQYF. The DNA of the CDR3 is TGCGCCAGCAGCCCCCCGACTAGCGGGGCGTACCAAGAGACCCAGTACTTC.

This clonotype has just one count. The genes are TRBV7-2 and TRBJ2-4; the D is unclear. The end of the DNA aligns better with TRBJ2-7, so the J call may be wrong. CDR1 is SGHTA, CDR2 FQGNSA, per germline. The CDR3 has 17 amino acids. CDR3 nucleotides: TGTGCCAGCAGCTTAGTTACTCCCCCCGTACGCCCCTACGAGCAGTACTTC. This gives the protein CASSLVTPPVRPYEQYF.

Worth noting for this clonotype: One base away lies a much larger clone, so this may be a sequencing read error. This chain connects TRBV10-3 to TRBJ2-7; no clear D gene. This CDR3 is 11 amino acids long. Germline V gene data show CDR1 as ENHRY and CDR2 as SYGVKD. The CDR3 nucleotides read TGTGCCACCAGTGAGTTCGGCGAGCAGTACTTC. Translating it yields CATSEFGEQYF.

This clonotype was counted ten times or more. The chain uses TRBV12-3 or TRBV12-4 and TRBJ2-7; TRBD2 is a possible D gene (6 bases). Trimming took off 5 bases at V and 6 bases at J, with 14 bases between the two ends. This CDR3 is 13 amino acids long. The chain's CDR3 is CASSLGGRTEQYF. CDR3 DNA sequence: TGTGCCAGCAGTCTCGGGGGACGGACCGAGCAGTACTTC.

This clonotype was counted a few times. As DNA, the CDR3 is TGCGCCAGCAGTGAGCCGGGGACAGGGATGCAGCCCCAGCATTTT. Protein sequence: CASSEPGTGMQPQHF. This sequence joins TRBV10-2 and TRBJ1-5; TRBD1 matches at 9 bases. Germline V gene lookup returns CDR1 WSHSY and CDR2 SAAADI. V dropped 2 bases and J dropped 7; count of bases not matched to a gene: 6. The CDR3 extends over 15 amino acids.

As for this clonotype: It may be a read error: a sequence one base away is much more abundant. J is TRBJ1-2 and V is TRBV27; D gene ambiguous. The germline gives CDR1 MNHEY, CDR2 SMNVEV (reference sequence). This CDR3 is 13 amino acids long. V shed 6 bases and J shed 7 bases, with 15 bases lying between them. CDR3 region: CASSPPGCSGYTF. DNA for the CDR3: TGTGCCAGCAGCCCTCCGGGGTGTAGTGGCTACACCTTC.

This clonotype has a count of ten or more. This sequence joins TRBV20-1 and TRBJ1-6; 7 nucleotides agree with TRBD1. With 5 bases clipped from V and 8 bases from J, the junction kept 12 bases outside the gene matches. CDR1 and CDR2 from the germline V gene are DFQATT and SNEGSKA (reference sequence). The CDR3 sequence is 15 residues long. The CDR3 is CSAHQLGGGDSPLHF. For the CDR3, the DNA is TGCAGTGCTCATCAGCTAGGAGGGGGCGATTCACCCCTCCACTTT.

The V gene is TRBV20-1, the J gene TRBJ2-7; D is possibly TRBD1 or TRBD2 (5 bases each). The CDR3 loop spans 11 amino acids. The germline V and J ends were trimmed by 3 bases and 7 bases, with 10 bases remaining between them. Germline CDR1 and CDR2: DFQATT and SNEGSKA (reference sequence). CDR3 bases: TGCAGTGCTAGTTGGGGGAGTGAGCAGTACTTC. It codes for CSASWGSEQYF.

V gene TRBV11-2 combines with J gene TRBJ2-7; D tentatively reads TRBD1 or TRBD2 (5 bases each). Trimming pared 6 bases from V and 7 bases from J, leaving 25 bases between. The CDR3 has 16 amino acids. Germline CDR1 reads SGHAT; CDR2 reads FQNNGV. The CDR3 sequence is CASSAPLGGLSGEQYF. The DNA for the CDR3 is TGTGCCAGCAGTGCCCCCCTTGGGGGTCTATCGGGGGAGCAGTACTTC.

This sequence joins TRBV10-3 and TRBJ2-6; D ambiguous. The CDR3 totals 15 residues. The V gene's germline CDR1 is ENHRY and CDR2 SYGVKD. The germline V and J ends were trimmed by 3 bases and 2 bases, with 8 bases remaining between them. For the CDR3, the DNA is TGTGCCATCAGTGAAAGGTTAGCTGGGGCCAACGTCCTGACTTTC. Translated: CAISERLAGANVLTF.

This chain uses TRBV20-1 with TRBJ2-1; D is possibly TRBD2 (5 bases). The V end lost 0 bases, the J end lost 9 bases, and 15 bases lay between the germline ends. The CDR3 contains 14 residues. Germline CDR1 reads DFQATT; CDR2 reads SNEGSKA (reference sequence). The CDR3 nucleotides are TGCAGTGCTAGAGACGGGAAGTCTCTCACTGAGCAGTTCTTC. As protein: CSARDGKSLTEQFF.

Worth noting for this clonotype: With a much larger clone just one base away, this may be a read error. V is TRBV12-3 or TRBV12-4 and J is TRBJ2-7; perhaps D is TRBD1 or TRBD2 (6 bases each). Deletions cut 6 bases from V and 7 bases from J, with 22 bases between. The length of the CDR3 is 15 residues. The CDR3 loop reads CASSTEGVGYNEQYF. In nucleotides, the CDR3 is TGTGCCAGCAGCACGGAGGGGGTAGGCTACAATGAGCAGTACTTC.

This clonotype was recorded a few times. Since a much larger clone is just one base distant, this may be a read error. The rearrangement links TRBV5-6 to TRBJ2-5; D might be TRBD1 or TRBD2, each matching 5 bases. This CDR3 contains 13 residues. Germline loops: CDR1 SGHDT, CDR2 YYEEEE. This CDR3 is CANSPDIAETQYF. The CDR3 DNA reads as TGTGCCAACAGCCCGGACATAGCGGAGACCCAGTACTTC.

This clonotype was found many times. This chain connects TRBV6-1 to TRBJ1-2, with D possibly being TRBD1 (5 bases). CDR1 MNHNS and CDR2 SASEGT come from the germline V gene. Trimming removed 9 bases at V and 4 bases at J, with 12 bases between. The CDR3 runs 12 residues. CDR3 sequence reads: CASLQAIYGYTF. The CDR3 nucleotides read TGTGCCAGTCTACAGGCGATCTATGGCTACACCTTC.

V and J are TRBV4-1 and TRBJ1-1, with D uncertain. This CDR3 spans 14 amino acids. With 3 bases removed from V and 0 bases from J, the gap between germline ends came to 8 bases. Germline values: CDR1 MGHRA, CDR2 YSYEKL. In DNA, the CDR3 is TGCGCCAGCAGCCACGCCAGAATGAACACTGAAGCTTTCTTT. Translation: CASSHARMNTEAFF.

This clonotype was seen only a few times. The chain employs TRBV4-3 and TRBJ2-2; the match to TRBD1 covers 9 bases. The trim removed 0 bases at V and 3 bases at J, leaving 5 bases unmatched. The CDR3 extends over 17 amino acids. CDR1 LGHNA and CDR2 YSLEER come from the germline V gene. CDR3 loop: CASSQEHGTGYTGELFF. In DNA, the CDR3 is TGCGCCAGCAGCCAAGAGCATGGGACAGGGTACACCGGGGAGCTGTTTTTT.

This clonotype turned up a few times. V gene TRBV12-3 or TRBV12-4 combines with J gene TRBJ2-2; tentatively, D is TRBD1 (5 bases). The germline V and J ends were trimmed by 1 base and 9 bases, with 9 bases remaining between them. The CDR3 covers 13 residues. In DNA form, the CDR3 reads TGTGCCAGCAGTTTAGGGGGCTCTTGGGAGCTGTTTTTT. Its protein is CASSLGGSWELFF.

J is TRBJ2-1 and V is TRBV19; 7 bases agree with TRBD2. The CDR3 extends over 14 amino acids. J was trimmed by 6 bases and V by 4 bases; bases with no gene match: 6. The germline V gene encodes CDR1 LNHDA and CDR2 SQIVND (reference sequence). For the CDR3, the DNA is TGTGCCAGTAGTACCCCCGGGACTATCAATGAGCAGTTCTTC. Protein: CASSTPGTINEQFF. The full variable domain, with the rest looked up from reference TRBV19 and TRBJ2-1, is DGGITQSPKYLFRKEGQNVTLSCEQNLNHDAMYWYRQDPGQGLRLIYYSQIVNDFQKGDIAEGYSVSREKKESFPLTVTSAQKNPTAFYLCASSTPGTINEQFFGPGTRLTVL.

The sample holds many counts of this clonotype. V gene TRBV6-2 or TRBV6-3 combines with J gene TRBJ2-1; TRBD1 is a possible D gene (7 bases). Germline-derived CDR1 and CDR2 are MNHEY and SVGEGT. V was clipped by 6 bases and J by 4 bases, with 13 bases between them. This CDR3 is 14 amino acids long. The CDR3 is CASRTEGAYNEQFF. CDR3 DNA sequence: TGTGCCAGCAGGACGGAGGGGGCTTACAATGAGCAGTTCTTC.

This clonotype was recorded a few times. J is TRBJ2-5 and V is TRBV20-1; D not certain. Trimming took 4 bases from V and 3 from J, leaving 12 bases between them. The CDR3 has 13 amino acids. Looked up from germline, CDR1 is DFQATT and CDR2 is SNEGSKA (reference sequence). This CDR3 is CSAKPDVEETQYF. In DNA form, the CDR3 reads TGCAGTGCTAAACCGGACGTAGAAGAGACCCAGTACTTC.

At least ten counts were recorded for this clonotype. This chain connects TRBV29-1 to TRBJ2-5; D unresolved. CDR3 size: 10 residues. V was pared by 2 bases and J by 7 bases, with 5 bases between. Germline CDR1 and CDR2: SQVTM and ANQGSEA. This chain's CDR3 is CSVETGTQYF. CDR3 DNA sequence: TGCAGCGTTGAAACCGGGACCCAGTACTTC.

Regarding this clonotype: A read error may be the cause here, since a much bigger clone is one base away. The chain employs TRBV6-2 or TRBV6-3 and TRBJ2-1; tentative D call: TRBD2 (7 bases). The assigned J gene may be wrong: the sequence end matches TRBJ2-7 better. This CDR3 spans 13 amino acids. Germline CDR1 and CDR2: MNHEY and SVGEGT. The CDR3 coding sequence is TGTGCCAGCAGGAAGGGGGGGTACAATGAGCAGTACTTC. This sequence encodes CASRKGGYNEQYF.

The chain combines TRBV7-2 with TRBJ2-7; D not resolved. The CDR3 has 14 residues. CDR1 is SGHTA, CDR2 FQGNSA, per germline. V was pared by 1 base and J by 10 bases, with 17 bases between. DNA of the CDR3: TGTGCCAGCAGCTTAGATGCACGGAACCCCGCCCAGTACTTC. Translation gives CASSLDARNPAQYF. Full variable domain (rest looked up from reference TRBV7-2 and TRBJ2-7): GAGVSQSPSNKVTEKGKDVELRCDPISGHTALYWYRQSLGQGLEFLIYFQGNSAPDKSGLPSDRFSAERTGGSVSTLTIQRTQQEDSAVYLCASSLDARNPAQYFGPGTRLTVT.

This clonotype has a count of ten or more. The V gene is TRBV2, the J gene TRBJ2-3, with TRBD1 identical over 10 bases. The CDR3 totals 15 residues. The J segment lost 0 bases and the V segment lost 6 bases, leaving 3 bases of the junction unmatched. Germline CDR1 and CDR2: SNHLY and FYNNEI. For the CDR3, the DNA is TGTGCCAGCAGGGGACAGGGGTTCAGCACAGATACGCAGTATTTT. It codes for CASRGQGFSTDTQYF. The full variable domain, completed using reference TRBV2 and TRBJ2-3, is EPEVTQTPSHQVTQMGQEVILRCVPISNHLYFYWYRQILGQKVEFLVSFYNNEISEKSEIFDDQFSVERPDGSNFTLKIRSTKLEDSAMYFCASRGQGFSTDTQYFGPGTRLTVL.

At least ten counts were recorded for this clonotype. This sequence joins TRBV10-3 and TRBJ1-1; TRBD1 agrees at 8 bases. The germline V gene has CDR1 ENHRY and CDR2 SYGVKD. V was pared by 4 bases and J by 10 bases, with 8 bases of the junction left unmatched. This CDR3 has 13 amino acids. CDR3 nucleotide sequence: TGTGCCATCAGTGTGGCAGGGGGCGCCGGAGCTTTCTTT. It is translated as CAISVAGGAGAFF.

The V and J genes are TRBV7-2 and TRBJ2-7; TRBD2 aligns across 8 bases. CDR1 and CDR2 from the germline V gene are SGHTA and FQGNSA. Trimming removed 4 bases from V and 6 bases from J; junction bases left unmatched: 8. There are 14 residues in the CDR3. The CDR3 DNA is TGTGCCAGCAGCTCGGGACTAGGAGCGTCCGAGCAGTACTTC. Amino acids: CASSSGLGASEQYF.

This CDR3 reads CASSLNTGTGDTEAFF. The CDR3 DNA sequence: TGCGCCAGCAGCCTAAATACCGGGACAGGGGACACTGAAGCTTTCTTT. J is TRBJ1-1 and V is TRBV5-1, with 10 bases identical to TRBD1. Unmatched junction bases numbered 9, after V lost 4 bases and J lost 3 bases. Germline CDR1 SGHRS, CDR2 YFSETQ. CDR3 length: 16 residues.

This clonotype was seen repeatedly, ten times or more. This rearrangement joins TRBV14 to TRBJ1-2; a weak D match, TRBD1 (5 bases). Trimming stripped 10 bases from V and 3 bases from J, with 12 bases between. In germline, CDR1 is SGHDN, CDR2 FVKESK. CDR3 length: 12 amino acids. The DNA for the CDR3 is TGTGCCAACCAGGGTCTGGACTATGGCTACACCTTC. Its protein product is CANQGLDYGYTF.